The present T cell receptor (beta chain) was sequenced within a study of response to subunit inactivated influenza vaccine. Overall study findings and caveats: The authors suggested that every seasonal influenza vaccination recruits few new T cells.

From the RT-PCR reads, TCRdb called clonotypes with MiXCR, one entry per CDR3 protein. The sample yields 600,000 to 850,000 distinct CDR3 sequences, 13% to 15% seen once. CDR3 size: 14 residues. CDR1 MNHNS and CDR2 SASEGT come from the germline V gene. Trimming stripped 8 bases from V and 2 bases from J, with 15 bases between. In this sample, this clonotype turned up many times. Its antigen is unknown. The chain is built from TRBV6-1 and TRBJ2-5, with a possible D match to TRBD2 (7 bases). The receptor's source is a man between 45 and 60 years old who received an inactivated influenza vaccine. The sequencing used PBMCs from blood, collected 14 to 15 days before vaccination. CDR3 region: CASAEGGVQETQYF. The CDR3 region has the DNA TGTGCCAGCGCCGAGGGGGGGGTTCAAGAGACCCAGTACTTC.